Following are 15 T cell receptor beta chains from one sample sequenced in a study of T cells in localized non-small cell lung cancer. Clones were read by immunoSEQ multiplex PCR, and TCRdb kept only the in-frame ones, dropping some. This table has approximately 72,000 clones, almost 85% appearing once. The material sequenced was peripheral blood, taken before any cancer treatment. These receptors originate from a female donor older than 55 with stage I lung adenocarcinoma.

The J gene is TRBJ1-1, the V gene TRBV5-4; D gene unclear. The CDR3 contains 14 residues. Germline CDR1 reads SGHNT; CDR2 reads YYREEE (reference sequence). Trimming stripped 2 bases from V and 8 bases from J, with 16 bases between. CDR3 loop: CASSLKQGTLEAFF. CDR3 in DNA: TGTGCCAGCAGCTTAAAACAAGGAACACTAGAAGCTTTCTTT. The full variable domain, rest sourced from reference TRBV5-4 and TRBJ1-1, is ETGVTQSPTHLIKTRGQQVTLRCSSQSGHNTVSWYQQALGQGPQFIFQYYREEENGRGNFPPRFSGLQFPNYSSELNVNALELDDSALYLCASSLKQGTLEAFFGQGTRLTVV.

The chain couples TRBV6-6 to TRBJ1-3; possible D gene TRBD1, 6 bases. Trimming stripped 5 bases from V and 0 bases from J, with 8 bases between. Per the germline V gene, CDR1 is MNHNY and CDR2 is SVGAGI (reference sequence). The CDR3 has 14 amino acids. The DNA of the CDR3 is TGTGCCAGCAGTACAGGGTACTCTGGAAACACCATATATTTT. Amino acid sequence: CASSTGYSGNTIYF.

V usage is TRBV6-1 and J usage is TRBJ1-4; TRBD1 matches at 8 bases. The germline gives CDR1 MNHNS, CDR2 SASEGT. The CDR3 consists of 14 residues. The J segment lost 3 bases and the V segment lost 8 bases, leaving 5 bases of the junction unmatched. In nucleotides, the CDR3 is TGTGCCAGCGAGACAGGGGCATCTAATGAAAAACTGTTTTTT. Amino acid sequence: CASETGASNEKLFF.

J is TRBJ2-7 and V is TRBV10-3, with TRBD2 identical over 10 bases. This CDR3 region has 12 residues. Germline CDR1 is ENHRY and CDR2 is SYGVKD. V gave up 10 bases and J gave up 6 bases; unmatched junction bases: 6. CDR3 sequence: CATAGLAVEQYF. CDR3 coding DNA: TGTGCCACCGCCGGACTAGCGGTCGAGCAGTACTTC.

The chain links TRBV5-6 to TRBJ2-3; 8 bases line up with TRBD1. The V and J ends lost 4 bases and 3 bases, in that order; junction bases with no gene match: 4. This CDR3 is 14 amino acids long. CDR1 and CDR2 from the germline V gene are SGHDT and YYEEEE. The CDR3 DNA sequence: TGTGCCAGCAGCAAGAGGACAGGGACAGATACGCAGTATTTT. It codes for CASSKRTGTDTQYF.

This clone was seen a handful of times. This CDR3 is CASGLGQSYGNTIYF. The CDR3 bases are TGTGCTAGTGGTTTGGGACAGTCTTATGGAAACACCATATATTTT. The rearrangement links TRBV12-5 to TRBJ1-3; D perhaps matches TRBD1 (5 bases). The germline CDR1 and CDR2 sequences are LGHNT and FRNRAP. V shed 1 base and J shed 3 bases, with 10 bases lying between them. The length of the CDR3 is 15 residues.

V is TRBV4-1 and J is TRBJ1-1, with 8 bases lining up with TRBD1. With 2 bases clipped from V and 1 base from J, the junction kept 3 bases outside the gene matches. Per germline, CDR1 MGHRA and CDR2 YSYEKL. The CDR3 sequence is 15 residues long. The CDR3 DNA is TGCGCCAGCAGCCAATATGACAGGGGGAACACTGAAGCTTTCTTT. It codes for CASSQYDRGNTEAFF.

V usage is TRBV12-2 and J usage is TRBJ2-3. TRBV12-2 is a documented pseudogene. The CDR3 has 16 residues. The CDR3 nucleotides are TGTGCAAGTCGCTGCCGGGCGTACTGGAGCACAGATACGCAGTATTTT. It translates to CASRCRAYWSTDTQYF.

V is TRBV2 and J is TRBJ2-5, with D perhaps matching TRBD1 (7 bases). The CDR3 extends over 14 amino acids. Trimming pared 6 bases from V and 0 bases from J, leaving 11 bases between. CDR1 is SNHLY and CDR2 is FYNNEI in the germline V gene. CDR3 DNA: TGTGCCAGCAGGGGGGGACAGAACCAAGAGACCCAGTACTTC. Translated: CASRGGQNQETQYF.

This rearrangement joins TRBV18 to TRBJ1-3; 8 positions match TRBD1. With V trimmed by 5 bases and J by 5 bases, 5 bases remained unmatched. In germline, CDR1 is KGHSH, CDR2 LQKENI. The CDR3 totals 14 residues. CDR3 residues: CASSSTGARNTIYF. DNA of the CDR3: TGTGCCAGCTCATCGACAGGGGCTCGAAACACCATATATTTT.

The chain recombines TRBV18 with TRBJ2-7; 9 bases map to TRBD2. Trimming removed 0 bases from V and 2 bases from J; junction bases left unmatched: 8. Germline V gives CDR1 KGHSH, CDR2 LQKENI. The CDR3 is 17 residues long. The CDR3 spells CASSPPGLAGLAYEQYF. The CDR3 bases are TGTGCCAGCTCACCACCGGGGCTAGCGGGGCTAGCCTACGAGCAGTACTTC.

Note on this clone: Germline is not matched at one junction end, which may reflect a read error. The gene calls are TRBV6-5 and TRBJ1-2, with 7 bases matching TRBD1. The V gene's germline CDR1 is MNHEY and CDR2 SVGAGI. The length of the CDR3 is 14 residues. In DNA, the CDR3 is TGTGCCAGCAGTTACGGGACAGAGAACTATGGCTACACCTTT. It yields the protein CASSYGTENYGYTF.

The CDR3 reads CASNRQSEKLFF. The CDR3 DNA reads as TGTGCCAGCAATCGACAGAGTGAAAAACTGTTTTTT. The V call is TRBV2, the J call TRBJ1-4; TRBD1 might be the D (5 bases). CDR3 size: 12 residues. Between the trimmed V and J ends, which lost 7 bases and 7 bases, there was a span of 10 bases. CDR1 SNHLY and CDR2 FYNNEI come from the germline V gene.

This rearrangement joins TRBV10-1 to TRBJ1-1; D ambiguous. V lost 2 bases, J lost 0 bases, and 19 bases lay in between. CDR3 length: 18 residues. CDR1 is WNHNN and CDR2 is SYGVQD in the germline V gene (reference sequence). CDR3 protein: CASSERPIRGRMNTEAFF. In DNA, the CDR3 is TGCGCCAGCAGTGAGAGGCCCATAAGAGGAAGGATGAACACTGAAGCTTTCTTT.

This chain links TRBV6-1 with TRBJ2-5; 8 nucleotides align to TRBD2. Germline V gives CDR1 MNHNS, CDR2 SASEGT. The CDR3 runs 15 residues. The ends lost 2 bases at V and 4 bases at J; junction bases unmatched: 6. The CDR3 is CASSESAGGAETQYF. The CDR3 DNA is TGTGCCAGCAGTGAAAGCGCGGGAGGAGCAGAGACCCAGTACTTC.